This TCR beta chain is from a study of blood T cells in healthy people across ages (dated by TCRdb to 2015 to 2017). A note on the overall study: Template switching captured roughly one uniquely barcoded TCR beta cDNA molecule per two T cells in model experiments. The study measured age-related changes in TCR beta repertoire diversity using deep sequencing normalized with unique cDNA molecular identifiers. Four age groups were formed from the donors: young (average roughly 16 years), middle-aged (approximately 42), aged (under 70) and long-lived (around 82). Donors of different ages were randomly distributed across sequencing lanes to avoid experimental bias. For two donors (one aged 18 to 30 and one aged 80 or older), the study analyzed two additional independent replicas of 1 million unique cDNA reads from the same blood draw. What the authors observed across the whole study: Total diversity estimates from one million sequenced T cells were considered lower bounds and underestimates. Observed TCR beta diversity per million T cells fell roughly linearly with age, and a significant reduction was already apparent by age around 40. Observed TCR beta diversity correlated strongly with the percentage of naive T cells measured by flow cytometry. Since profiling was done on bulk unsorted PBMCs, naive and antigen-experienced compartments could not be conclusively compared. Compared with the aged group, the long-lived group had more naive CD4+ T cells, fewer expanded clones and increased TCR diversity, suggesting age selection. The CMV infection status of donors was not known, potentially confounding age-related changes in expanded clonotypes.

As regards this clonotype: Which antigen it targets is not known. One base away there is no much larger clone; base qualities are not given.

The protocol used for the library was 5' RACE. Sequencing instrument: Illumina HiSeq 2500. A second PCR of 7 to 11 cycles was run with a J-beta primer mix and a sample-barcoded 5' primer. Each TCR beta cDNA molecule received a unique molecular identifier from a template-switch 5' adaptor carrying 12 random nucleotides. Each sample yielded at least 2.5 million CDR3-containing paired-end reads. First-strand cDNA synthesis was performed from all RNA using the Mint cDNA synthesis kit, with priming by a TRBC-specific oligonucleotide. Following uracil-DNA glycosylase treatment, all cDNA underwent a first 18-cycle PCR with the universal primers M1SS and BC2_uni_R. As for how the authors treated the data: For normalization, 1 million high-quality reads were randomly selected from each sample, with every read carrying a distinct molecular identifier. Instead of being binned into consensus sequences, reads with shared molecular identifiers were discarded. MiTCR, with a Q25 quality threshold and the strictest error-elimination algorithm, was used for CDR3 identification, clonotype clustering and error correction. A nonparametric unseen species model with Euler transformation was used to estimate lower-bound total TCR beta diversity. TCRdb itself trimmed the public reads at Q25 with fastp, ran MiXCR and retained productive beta chains. A single entry per CDR3 protein holds the most common genes and DNA from its merged rows. The V and J calls come from TCRdb's annotation, not from the publication. In this sample the table shows more than 1.4 million distinct CDR3 sequences, approximately 40% of which occur a single time. The ten largest make up roughly 7.9% of the sample.

Systemically healthy Caucasian individuals from Russia, 39 in total and aged 6 to 90 years, were included as donors. Each donor gave 9.5 to 10 milliliters of peripheral blood, drawn into EDTA-treated Vacutainer tubes. Ficoll-Paque density-gradient centrifugation was used to isolate PBMCs, with at least 6 million per sample. Total RNA, at least 6 micrograms per sample, was extracted from PBMCs with Trizol reagent. For every donor, an aliquot of PBMCs went through flow cytometry to measure the percentages of naive CD45RAhigh/CD27high T cells. Including cysteine and phenylalanine, the CDR3 has 12 amino acids. Only the CDR3 region is kept as DNA, spanning 36 bases read in frame from base 1. The junction shows trimming of 1 base on V and 4 bases on J, plus 7 bases between the germline ends. The germline V gene (reference sequence) specifies DFQATT as CDR1 and SNEGSKA as CDR2.

The clonotype comes from a young woman in good health. The chain links TRBV20-1 with TRBJ1-2; the D gene identity is not certain. The sample comprised blood. The CDR3 protein is CSARGGPYGYTF. Here is the DNA: TGCAGTGCTAGAGGCGGCCCCTATGGCTACACCTTC.